This T cell receptor beta chain stems from a study of cytomegalovirus exposure and HLA in healthy donors. General observations from the study: For cytomegalovirus status, the classifier reportedly gave diagnoses with high specificity and sensitivity. Earlier findings revealed that most TCR beta V segments proved productive either about 87% or about 30% of the time.

Germline V gives CDR1 LGHNA, CDR2 YNFKEQ. V lost 0 bases and J lost 13; bases outside the gene matches: 19. The CDR3 totals 19 residues. 60 Vbeta and 13 Jbeta primers were used in PCR. Sequenced by immunoSEQ multiplex PCR; TCRdb stores in-frame clones only, minus some. Among 85,000 to 100,000 clones listed, about four fifths were seen once. Concerning this clone itself: Its specificity is unknown.

Sequenced material: PBMCs. This chain links TRBV4-2 with TRBJ2-4; TRBD2 matches 12 bases. The TCR originated in a female donor in good health and CMV-seropositive. CDR3 in amino acids: CASSQDPPRTSGTGGGQYF. The CDR3 region has the DNA TGTGCCAGCAGCCAAGACCCACCACGGACTAGCGGGACCGGTGGGGGCCAGTACTTC.